Listed below are T cell receptor beta chains from one sample, sequenced in a study of regulatory T cells in long-lasting Graves disease. A single record per CDR3 protein comes from TCRdb applying MiXCR to the multiplex PCR reads. The sample holds 350,000 to 450,000 distinct CDR3 sequences, about 15% seen once. This sample also appeared in a second study, on T cells in Graves' hyperthyroidism and ophthalmopathy.

The specimen comprised peripheral blood mononuclear cells (PBMCs), sampled at new diagnosis, from a patient treated with antithyroid drugs. The receptors originated from a woman aged 25 to 45 with Graves disease. Both conserved end residues are part of each CDR3. The order of the fields is CDR3 length, V gene, CDR3 protein.

17 | TRBV12-3/TRBV12-4 | CASSSPNEYSSGNTIYF
12 | TRBV5-5 | CASSSLISEQYF
15 | TRBV5-1 | CASAPSPSSYNEQYF
14 | TRBV3-1 | CASSQLANLGELFF
15 | TRBV7-9 | CASSPLSGSMETQYF
14 | TRBV7-9 | CASSLGQGANEQYF
15 | TRBV4-1 | CASSPIGQKNTEAFF
15 | TRBV12-3/TRBV12-4 | CASSLASQGGYEQYF
16 | TRBV3-1 | CASSLTGTRRGNEQFF
17 | TRBV11-3 | CASSLEWGLAGVNEQFF
15 | TRBV27 | CASKPGSTTNEKLFF
13 | TRBV5-1 | CASTGASYNEQFF
16 | TRBV15 | CASSLVTNSGVTEAFF
15 | TRBV3-1 | CASSPRDSNNSPLHF
17 | TRBV4-1 | CASSHTVETGRSYEQYF
12 | TRBV11-2 | CASSLGQGGAFF
15 | TRBV3-1 | CASSPRRQGNTEAFF
11 | TRBV2 | CASSGELTQYF
13 | TRBV24-1 | CATSDSSVHEQFF
16 | TRBV7-6 | CASSGSGTGIPDTQYF
14 | TRBV15 | CATSRGSGGTEAFF